Detailed here is one TCR beta chain. Its target is not known. CDR3 length: 15 residues. V was shortened by 6 bases and J by 0 bases, with 13 bases between the two germline ends. Looked up from germline, CDR1 is MNHNS and CDR2 is SASEGT. The data derive from a study of cytomegalovirus exposure and HLA in healthy donors. Study findings and constraints: One later analysis, an examination of the 90 to 150 validation repertoires, found that first-cohort TCR clusters tended to co-occur in them. Rare sequences made up most TCRs, while some public TCRs were found in many donors. High sensitivity and specificity were reportedly achieved when the classifier diagnosed cytomegalovirus status.

Sequencing was performed with immunoSEQ multiplex PCR; in TCRdb, only in-frame clones are kept and a portion is missing. In the table there are over 150,000 clones, 95% to 97% of which are singletons. Sequenced sample: PBMCs. The source is a woman aged 18-30 years in good health and CMV-seronegative. The chain is built from TRBV6-1 and TRBJ2-3, with D possibly being TRBD1 (6 bases). Here the CDR3 DNA reads TGTGCCAGCAGCCGACAGGCGACTAGCACAGATACGCAGTATTTT. Amino acid sequence: CASSRQATSTDTQYF.